What follows are 10 T cell receptor beta chains derived from one specimen sequenced in a study. MiXCR, run by TCRdb on the 5' RACE reads, gives a single entry per CDR3 protein. The table records fewer than 60,000 distinct CDR3 sequences, about 28% of them present only once. Specimen: naive CD4+ T cells sorted from blood. Described subset: naive CD4+ T cells, CD4+CD45RA+CD25-. The origin of the receptors is a female donor with breast cancer.

The CDR3, as DNA: TGCAGCGTGAGGGTGACAGGGCTCGGTGGCTACACCTTC. Its protein product is CSVRVTGLGGYTF. V gene TRBV29-1 combines with J gene TRBJ1-2; 7 bases are a match to TRBD1. Trimming took 6 bases from V and 7 from J; bases not matched to a gene: 11. This CDR3 is built from 13 residues. CDR1 is SQVTM, CDR2 ANQGSEA, per germline. The full variable domain, its missing parts supplied by reference TRBV29-1 and TRBJ1-2, is SAVISQKPSRDICQRGTSLTIQCQVDSQVTMMFWYRQQPGQSLTLIATANQGSEATYESGFVIDKFPISRPNLTFSTLTVSNMSPEDSSIYLCSVRVTGLGGYTFGSGTRLTVV.

This clonotype occurred a few times. The J gene is TRBJ2-1, the V gene TRBV4-2; D might be TRBD2 (5 bases). This CDR3 contains 16 residues. With 0 bases removed from V and 7 bases from J, the gap between germline ends came to 16 bases. The germline CDR1 and CDR2 sequences are LGHNA and YNFKEQ. CDR3 in DNA: TGTGCCAGCAGCCAAGATGTCACCGGGAAAAAGAATGAGCAGTTCTTC. Amino acid sequence: CASSQDVTGKKNEQFF.

The J gene is TRBJ2-1, the V gene TRBV4-3; D is unclear. Deletions cut 1 base from V and 9 bases from J, with 10 bases between. Germline assignment: CDR1 LGHNA and CDR2 YSLEER. This CDR3 has 13 amino acids. The chain's CDR3 is CASSQAGGVEQFF. CDR3 coding DNA: TGCGCCAGCAGCCAAGCAGGCGGAGTTGAGCAGTTCTTC.

This clonotype showed up many times. The chain has TRBV6-2 or TRBV6-3 and TRBJ2-6; D gene unclear. Per the germline V gene, CDR1 is MNHEY and CDR2 is SVGEGT. The CDR3 has 15 residues. V lost 5 bases, J lost 0 bases, and 8 bases lay in between. CDR3 in DNA: TGTGCCAGCAGTAGACCCCGCTCTGGGGCCAACGTCCTGACTTTC. It yields the protein CASSRPRSGANVLTF.

The chain has TRBV6-1 and TRBJ1-2; 7 positions match TRBD1. Germline V gene lookup returns CDR1 MNHNS and CDR2 SASEGT. The V segment lost 2 bases and the J segment 8 bases; nucleotides outside the gene matches: 8. This CDR3 is built from 14 residues. CDR3 sequence reads: CASSERGDRDGYTF. The CDR3 DNA sequence: TGTGCCAGCAGTGAAAGGGGTGACAGGGACGGCTACACCTTC.

This clonotype was detected only a few times. This chain links TRBV28 with TRBJ1-1, with a possible D match to TRBD1 (6 bases). Germline V CDR1 and CDR2: MDHEN, SYDVKM. V was clipped by 8 bases and J by 4 bases, with 17 bases between them. There are 14 residues in the CDR3. CDR3 protein: CASEASGEGTEAFF. The CDR3 region has the DNA TGTGCCAGCGAGGCATCAGGGGAAGGCACTGAAGCTTTCTTT.

The chain has TRBV5-1 and TRBJ1-2, with 9 bases that match TRBD1. This CDR3 is built from 14 residues. CDR1 and CDR2 (germline): SGHRS, YFSETQ. The trim removed 4 bases at V and 2 bases at J, leaving 3 bases unmatched. The chain's CDR3 is CASSGTGGNYGYTF. The CDR3 DNA follows: TGCGCCAGCAGCGGAACAGGGGGCAACTATGGCTACACCTTC.

The chain is built from TRBV2 and TRBJ1-1, with 7 nucleotides matching TRBD1. J was trimmed by 5 bases and V by 5 bases; bases with no gene match: 8. This CDR3 is 14 amino acids long. Germline CDR1 reads SNHLY; CDR2 reads FYNNEI. The CDR3 DNA follows: TGTGCCAGCAGTAGACGACAGGGAGAGACTGAAGCTTTCTTT. As protein: CASSRRQGETEAFF.

V is TRBV20-1 and J is TRBJ2-3; D remains unclear. Trimming removed 0 bases from V and 1 base from J, with 17 bases in between. The CDR3 is 17 residues long. Germline CDR1 DFQATT, CDR2 SNEGSKA (reference sequence). In DNA, the CDR3 is TGCAGTGCTAGAGATCTGAGATCTGGCGGTCGCACAGATACGCAGTATTTT. Its protein is CSARDLRSGGRTDTQYF.

This clonotype showed up just a few times. CDR3 bases: TGTGCCAGCAGCAAAGCGCGGTACAGGCCGAACACCGGGGAGCTGTTTTTT. This translates into CASSKARYRPNTGELFF. The J gene is TRBJ2-2, the V gene TRBV21-1; the table's D gene call, TRBD1, was not cross checked with the DNA. TRBV21-1 is listed as a pseudogene. The CDR3 length is 17 residues.